A single sample is the source of the 4 T cell receptor beta chains below, sequenced in a study of CD8+CD57+ T cells in acquired aplastic anemia. Profiles of TCR beta VDJ and CDR3 were generated from a genomic DNA template. TCRdb reanalysed the reads using MiXCR and keeps one entry per CDR3 protein. The sample lists about 160,000 distinct CDR3 sequences; approximately 44% were seen once. The specimen sequenced was sorted CD4+, CD8+, or CD8+CD57+ T cells (not recorded which) from PBMCs. These receptors were obtained from a human donor in good health.

Concerning this clonotype itself: This clone may be a read error of a much larger clone one base away. The V call is TRBV30, the J call TRBJ2-7, with D perhaps matching TRBD2 (5 bases). The germline V gene has CDR1 GTSNPN and CDR2 SVGIG (reference sequence). V was clipped by 8 bases and J by 5 bases, with 28 bases between them. The CDR3 has 16 residues. CDR3 sequence: CASSHSDHRRPDEQYF. The CDR3 region has the DNA TGTGCCAGCAGCCATAGCGACCACCGGAGGCCTGACGAGCAGTACTTC.

V is TRBV28 and J is TRBJ2-7; a weak D match, TRBD2 (6 bases). Per germline, CDR1 MDHEN and CDR2 SYDVKM. Trimming left V 6 bases short and J 0 bases short, with 12 bases between. This CDR3 has 14 residues. The DNA of the CDR3 is TGTGCCAGCAGGGGACTGCAAGACTCCTACGAGCAGTACTTC. Amino acids: CASRGLQDSYEQYF.

The chain combines TRBV19 with TRBJ2-7, with 9 positions matching TRBD2. V lost 5 bases to trimming and J lost 5 bases; unmatched junction nucleotides: 4. The CDR3 loop spans 13 amino acids. The germline gives CDR1 LNHDA, CDR2 SQIVND (reference sequence). The CDR3, as DNA: TGTGCCAGTAGTTTTAGCGGGAGCCACGAGCAGTACTTC. This sequence encodes CASSFSGSHEQYF.

In this sample, this clonotype turned up a few times. The chain employs TRBV15 and TRBJ2-3; D call uncertain. The V gene's germline CDR1 is LNHNV and CDR2 YYDKDF (reference sequence). This CDR3 has 13 residues. V shed 1 base and J shed 4 bases, with 6 bases lying between them. The CDR3 bases are TGTGCCACCAGCAGAGGAAGGGCAGATACGCAGTATTTT. Its translation: CATSRGRADTQYF.